This TCR beta chain was retrieved from a study of T cells in Graves' hyperthyroidism and ophthalmopathy. Study findings and constraints: Separation of ophthalmopathy from stable hyperthyroidism was achieved by a 13 V-J model.

CDR3 length: 16 amino acids. Germline CDR1 reads SGDLS; CDR2 reads YYNGEE. V was shortened by 4 bases and J by 2 bases, with 18 bases between the two germline ends. There were TCR beta CDR3 regions amplified from RNA transcripts. HTBI primers were used for first-round RT-PCR of the TCR CDR3. TCRdb analysed the multiplex PCR reads with MiXCR anew, one entry per CDR3 protein. The sample contains about 570,000 distinct CDR3 sequences, 35% to 55% of which appear only once. Diagnoses rested on clinical symptoms, serum thyroxine and TRAb, thyroid ultrasound and orbital computed tomography. As regards this clonotype: Its antigen is undetermined.

The material sequenced was peripheral blood or thyroid tissue (not recorded which). V is TRBV9 and J is TRBJ1-2; D gene unclear. The clonotype was recovered from an adult woman with Graves' disease, either hyperthyroidism or ophthalmopathy (not recorded which). The CDR3 protein is CASSLFDMAGNYGYTF. DNA for the CDR3: TGTGCCAGCAGCTTATTCGACATGGCTGGCAACTATGGCTACACCTTC.